A selection of T cell receptor beta chains follows, all from one sample in a study of OX40 agonist ivuxolimab in advanced cancers. Method: immunoSEQ multiplex PCR; TCRdb's copy keeps in-frame clones and lacks some. The sample lists about 77,000 clones; around four fifths were seen once. The sample was CD4+ or CD8+ T cells sorted from blood, taken in a trial of the OX40 agonist ivuxolimab. All receptors come from an adult with an advanced solid tumor such as melanoma, head and neck, liver or kidney cancer. Each CDR3 is given with its conserved first and last residue. The D gene is left open where the match is weak. Size is omitted from some rows. Given values are once, few, many or a class for expanded clones.

D gene: .; V gene: TRBV15; clone size: once; J gene: TRBJ2-3; CDR3 length: 15; CDR3 protein: CATSRQTGTTDTQYF; CDR3 DNA: TGTGCCACCAGCAGACAGACAGGAACCACAGATACGCAGTATTTT
D gene: TRBD1; V gene: TRBV6-1; clone size: .; J gene: TRBJ1-5; CDR3 length: 15; CDR3 protein: CASSDVGQGKQPQHF; CDR3 DNA: TGTGCCAGCAGTGACGTTGGACAGGGAAAACAGCCCCAGCATTTT
D gene: TRBD1; V gene: TRBV5-6; clone size: .; J gene: TRBJ2-3; CDR3 length: 13; CDR3 protein: CASSSGQVGTQYF; CDR3 DNA: TGTGCCAGCAGTTCCGGACAGGTTGGCACGCAGTATTTT
D gene: .; V gene: TRBV20-1; clone size: .; J gene: TRBJ2-3; CDR3 length: 11; CDR3 protein: CSARGSDTQYF; CDR3 DNA: TGCAGTGCTAGAGGTTCAGATACGCAGTATTTT
D gene: TRBD1; V gene: TRBV7-4; clone size: .; J gene: TRBJ2-1; CDR3 length: 15; CDR3 protein: CASSLTGGSYNEQFF; CDR3 DNA: TGTGCCAGCAGCTTGACAGGGGGAAGCTACAATGAGCAGTTCTTC
D gene: TRBD1; V gene: TRBV10-1; clone size: .; J gene: TRBJ2-3; CDR3 length: 13; CDR3 protein: CASSELGQGMQYF; CDR3 DNA: TGCGCCAGCAGTGAGTTGGGACAGGGGATGCAGTATTTT
D gene: TRBD1; V gene: TRBV18; clone size: .; J gene: TRBJ2-7; CDR3 length: 14; CDR3 protein: CASSRDRGQIQQYF; CDR3 DNA: TGTGCCAGCTCACGAGACAGGGGGCAAATACAGCAGTACTTC
D gene: TRBD2; V gene: TRBV11-2; clone size: .; J gene: TRBJ2-1; CDR3 length: 16; CDR3 protein: CASSAGLAGEYNEQFF; CDR3 DNA: TGTGCCAGCAGCGCGGGACTAGCGGGGGAGTACAATGAGCAGTTCTTC
D gene: .; V gene: TRBV7-8; clone size: .; J gene: TRBJ1-5; CDR3 length: 14; CDR3 protein: CASSGGNRNQPQHF; CDR3 DNA: TGTGCCAGCAGTGGGGGGAATCGGAATCAGCCCCAGCATTTT
D gene: .; V gene: TRBV5-5; clone size: .; J gene: TRBJ2-7; CDR3 length: 14; CDR3 protein: CASSTLGGGDEQYF; CDR3 DNA: TGTGCCAGCAGCACCCTGGGGGGAGGCGACGAGCAGTACTTC
D gene: .; V gene: TRBV18; clone size: .; J gene: TRBJ1-1; CDR3 length: 14; CDR3 protein: CASSQGFGNTEAFF; CDR3 DNA: TGTGCCAGCTCACAGGGGTTTGGGAACACTGAAGCTTTCTTT
D gene: .; V gene: TRBV19; clone size: .; J gene: TRBJ1-3; CDR3 length: 14; CDR3 protein: CASSISTAGNTIYF; CDR3 DNA: TGTGCCAGTAGTATATCGACAGCTGGAAACACCATATATTTT
D gene: .; V gene: TRBV28; clone size: .; J gene: TRBJ1-1; CDR3 length: 15; CDR3 protein: CASMLPRTANTEAFF; CDR3 DNA: TGTGCCAGCATGCTCCCAAGGACAGCGAACACTGAAGCTTTCTTT
D gene: .; V gene: TRBV6-5; clone size: once; J gene: TRBJ1-5; CDR3 length: 13; CDR3 protein: CASSYQGNQPQHF; CDR3 DNA: TGTGCCAGCAGTTACCAGGGTAATCAGCCCCAGCATTTT
D gene: .; V gene: TRBV11-3; clone size: .; J gene: TRBJ2-5; CDR3 length: 15; CDR3 protein: CASSLVLGSRETQYF; CDR3 DNA: TGTGCCAGCAGCTTAGTCTTAGGGAGCCGTGAGACCCAGTACTTC
D gene: .; V gene: TRBV28; clone size: .; J gene: TRBJ2-5; CDR3 length: 14; CDR3 protein: CASSAEQSQETQYF; CDR3 DNA: TGTGCCAGCAGCGCAGAACAGAGCCAAGAGACCCAGTACTTC
D gene: .; V gene: TRBV5-6; clone size: once; J gene: TRBJ2-7; CDR3 length: 17; CDR3 protein: CASSLFGGTGIPWGQYF; CDR3 DNA: TGTGCCAGCAGCTTGTTTGGAGGGACCGGTATTCCCTGGGGGCAGTACTTC
D gene: TRBD2; V gene: TRBV30; clone size: .; J gene: TRBJ2-7; CDR3 length: 15; CDR3 protein: CAWSGASGSSYEQYF; CDR3 DNA: TGTGCCTGGAGTGGGGCTAGCGGGAGCTCCTACGAGCAGTACTTC
D gene: .; V gene: TRBV7-6; clone size: once; J gene: TRBJ2-1; CDR3 length: 15; CDR3 protein: CASSLGVLANNEQFF; CDR3 DNA: TGTGCCAGCAGCTTAGGGGTCTTGGCTAACAATGAGCAGTTCTTC
D gene: TRBD1; V gene: TRBV6-5; clone size: .; J gene: TRBJ1-4; CDR3 length: 15; CDR3 protein: CASRRSGGTNEKLFF; CDR3 DNA: TGTGCCAGCAGACGATCAGGGGGGACTAATGAAAAACTGTTTTTT
D gene: .; V gene: TRBV6-6; clone size: .; J gene: TRBJ2-7; CDR3 length: 14; CDR3 protein: CASRDEGRSYEQYF; CDR3 DNA: TGTGCCAGCAGGGACGAGGGGCGCTCCTACGAGCAGTACTTC
D gene: .; V gene: TRBV7-2; clone size: .; J gene: TRBJ1-4; CDR3 length: 13; CDR3 protein: CASSLDGYEKLFF; CDR3 DNA: TGTGCCAGCAGCTTAGATGGTTATGAAAAACTGTTTTTT
D gene: .; V gene: TRBV2; clone size: .; J gene: TRBJ1-3; CDR3 length: 12; CDR3 protein: CASTSSGNTIYF; CDR3 DNA: TGTGCCAGCACCAGCTCTGGAAACACCATATATTTT
D gene: .; V gene: TRBV18; clone size: .; J gene: TRBJ2-3; CDR3 length: 12; CDR3 protein: CASSPSTDTQYF; CDR3 DNA: TGTGCCAGCTCGCCCAGCACAGATACGCAGTATTTT